This T cell receptor beta chain was retrieved from a study of neurological immune-mediated disorders. Study-wide findings and caveats: There were no CDR3 amino acid sequences shared by expanded clones across subjects, a result suggesting private repertoires in all groups. Patients with HTLV-1-associated myelopathy had the highest level of TCR clonal expansion, whereas patients with multiple sclerosis had the lowest level, falling beneath the level found in healthy controls.

Many counts were recorded for this clonotype. Its antigen is currently unknown. The team produced cDNA through 5'RACE using 10-nucleotide random UMIs. Using its own MiXCR run on the 5' RACE reads, TCRdb lists one record per CDR3 protein. Of roughly 20,000 distinct CDR3 sequences detected, 7.5% appear once; the ten largest clones hold about a sixth. V dropped 1 base and J dropped 7 bases, with 14 bases sitting between them. The CDR3 has 15 amino acids. The germline gives CDR1 SGHDT, CDR2 YYEEEE. The sorted libraries took 1 million CD4+ or CD8+ T cells. Sequences were obtained from CD8+ T cells from blood. V is TRBV5-6 and J is TRBJ2-2; D might be TRBD1 or TRBD2, each matching 5 bases. The receptor's source is a young woman with HTLV-1-associated myelopathy (HAM/TSP). CDR3 loop: CASSLPRGRGGELFF. The CDR3, as DNA: TGTGCCAGCAGCTTGCCGAGGGGTCGAGGCGGGGAGCTGTTTTTT.